This TCR beta chain was identified during a study of cytomegalovirus exposure and HLA in healthy donors (dated by TCRdb to about 2017). At the level of the whole study: An earlier analysis of more than 550 of the donors reported about 260 Gb of sequence data and 117 million unique TCR beta sequences obtained from 150 million to 200 million T cells. An early release that covered fewer than 750 HLA-typed donors contained around 300 gigabases of sequencing data and 65 million to 100 million unique TCR sequences. Among the roughly 400 genotyped donors, 75% to 90% belonged to the genetic ancestry cluster associated with self-reported Caucasian donors. The study aimed to test whether cataloging public T cell receptors could reveal signatures of past pathogen exposure. The study used immunosequencing to profile the T cell repertoires of 666 subjects and linked those repertoires to cytomegalovirus serostatus. A separate validation cohort of roughly 130 different subjects was used in addition to the 666-subject first cohort. The study combined high-throughput TCR immunosequencing, statistical association of individual TCRs with disease status, and machine learning to predict cytomegalovirus infection status. To study patterns of TCR occurrence, a later analysis re-analyzed previously published TCR beta repertoires from more than 550 donors and added high-resolution HLA genotyping. Rather than using new phenotypic data, the later analysis identified candidate immune exposures from TCR beta sequences and from how often those sequences occurred across donors. To decide whether each TCR beta V gene segment behaved as functional or pseudogenic, an earlier analysis of some 600 of the donors relied on high-throughput TCR beta sequencing. Donor age, sex, ethnicity and CMV serostatus were collected together with the repertoire data. A later genetic analysis used genome-wide SNP genotypes for about 65% of the roughly 700 donors, treating that subset as a discovery cohort. Every discovery cohort repertoire had been produced on one sequencing platform. HLA typing included class I and class II loci at four-digit resolution. The number of typed donors differed by locus: about 620-630 for A, B, C, DRB1 and DQB1; 522 for DQA1; fewer than 610 for DPA1; and around 490 for DPB1. Four to six DR-DQ haplotypes were handled as single units for association and clustering, since linkage in the cohort was strong. On average, roughly 250,000 unique TCR beta nucleotide sequences were sequenced per donor among a few hundred genotyped donors of the cohort, with 15% to 20% of those sequences being non-productive.

A note on this clone: No antigen is known for it. Base qualities are not provided; no much larger clone lies one nucleotide away.

The cohort comprised fewer than 750 healthy bone marrow donors. At the time of sampling, all cohort members were nominally healthy, though unrecorded immune exposures were likely present. The donor tested CMV seropositive and was one of the 289 seropositive cohort members. A peripheral blood sample was collected from each donor, and TCR beta sequencing was performed on peripheral blood mononuclear cells. Genomic DNA was extracted from the blood cell samples with the Qiagen DNeasy Blood Extraction Kit. General conclusions and limits of the study: Because counts were too low, seventeen rarely observed V segments, including chromosome 9 orphons, were left out of the earlier analysis of a few hundred of the donors. Several of the top co-occurrence clusters appeared to be linked to parvovirus B19, influenza, CMV and Epstein-Barr virus, according to a later analysis. A further reported finding was that TCR beta sequences accurately predicted the HLA-A and HLA-B alleles for most subjects in the first cohort. In an earlier analysis of fewer than 750 of the donors, most TCR beta V segments were observed in productive rearrangements about 87% or about 30% of the time, broadly matching IMGT annotations. Some IMGT-functional V segments, including TRBV6-2 and TRBV6-3, could not be told apart with the 87-base-pair reads, so those segments were excluded. Correlated functional status among segregating V segments might reflect linkage disequilibrium, but an unknown experimental factor could not be ruled out. Most TCR sequences were observed very rarely across donors, whereas some public TCRs were present in many individuals. In a later analysis, about 16,000 TCR beta sequences were associated with specific HLA alleles at a false discovery rate of 0.05. Because HLA typing was missing for some donors at each locus, association tests included only the typed subset. The classifier was reported to diagnose cytomegalovirus status with high specificity and sensitivity in both the original cohort and the validation cohort. In vitro tests confirmed that three of the cytomegalovirus-associated TCR beta chains recognize cytomegalovirus antigens. Sequencing depth was assumed to be roughly uniform across donors in the presence/absence analyses, though that assumption may not hold. In a later analysis, most CMV-associated TCR beta chains were found to appear HLA-restricted, with HLA associations seemingly driven largely by CMV exposure. In a later analysis, HLA-associated TCR beta chains showed more clonal expansion and lower generation probabilities than non-associated chains that were equally common. Only TCR beta chains were sequenced in this cohort, and the absence of alpha or paired-chain data limited detectable features. A later genetic analysis associated a missense DCLRE1C variant with V-gene and J-gene trimming of TCR beta chains, and an independent cohort replicated the association. The study gave a list of over 150 TCR beta chains associated with cytomegalovirus. For the cohort, immune exposure information was limited to CMV serostatus. Compared with the 666-donor mean, donors in an Asian-associated ancestry cluster had fewer N-insertions in productive TCRs, according to a later genetic analysis. The authors suggested that the approach could potentially be extended to other disease states and immunological phenotypes. A cluster of highly shared sequence variants was judged likely to represent a technical artifact of the sequencing pipeline. Strong co-occurrence of HLA alleles, especially DR and DQ, made assigning TCR associations to individual alleles difficult. A later analysis found that TCR association rates varied across HLA loci, with DRB1 alleles showing the most associated TCRs and HLA-C alleles the fewest.

The CDR3 sequence holds 15 residues, the cysteine and phenylalanine included. Just the 45-base CDR3 DNA is kept, in frame starting at base 1. Here V drops 4 bases and J drops 4 bases, and the junction holds 9 bases not matched to any gene. CDR1 and CDR2 are read off the germline V gene (reference sequence) as SEHNR and FQNEAQ. Library preparation used the immunoSEQ multiplex PCR assay. For the multiplex PCR, a mixture combining 60 forward primers for TCR Vbeta segments and 13 reverse primers for TCR Jbeta segments was used. Amplification of the CDR3 region of rearranged TCR beta genes was performed with a multiplex PCR assay on genomic DNA. Amplified TCR beta libraries were sequenced as 87-base-pair reads on the Illumina HiSeq System. From the authors' description of their analysis: A later analysis tallied tens of millions of unique TCR beta chains across the 666 repertoires, and around 12 million of those chains were shared by two or more donors. A nearest-neighbor algorithm error-corrected the raw reads and collapsed the reads into unique sequences, merging closely related sequences to remove PCR and sequencing errors. CDR3 sequences were aligned to IMGT reference sequences to assign V, D and J gene segments. For a sequence to be retained, a match of at least six nucleotides to both a V gene segment and a J gene segment was required. Rearrangements were called productive when the CDR3 lacked stop codons and stayed in frame with V and J; all others were non-productive. Following IMGT convention, CDR3 was defined as the stretch from the second conserved V-encoded cysteine up to the conserved J-encoded phenylalanine. The earlier analysis of more than 450 of the donors excluded sequences that lacked an unambiguous match to a single V gene segment. An earlier analysis of several hundred of the donors classified V segments as functional when productive rearrangements were above 56.7% and as segregating when the standard deviation between donors was above 5%. To diagnose cytomegalovirus status from the catalog of TCR beta chain sequences, a statistical classification framework was built. V and J gene assignment, in a later analysis, came from comparing TCR nucleotide sequences with IMGT/GENE-DB human TR gene sequences. The TCRdist pipeline was used in a later analysis to assign CDR3 sequences and most-parsimonious VDJ recombination scenarios. In a later analysis, every TCR beta chain was defined by the combination of its CDR3 amino acid sequence and its V-gene family, and reads without a unique V-gene family were dropped. As a way to deal with suspected cross-contamination and a sequencing artifact, a later analysis dropped 500 to 700 nucleotide sequences that were highly shared and had low generation probability. For each public chain, a later analysis derived a clonal expansion index from normalized ranks of inferred template counts within each repertoire. In a later analysis, generation probabilities were computed using a VDJ recombination model fitted to out-of-frame rearrangements, and the results were checked against IGoR. In a later analysis, TCR-TCR, TCR-HLA and TCR-CMV co-occurrence was scored with hypergeometric tests, and a repertoire-size bias correction was applied to TCR pairs. A later analysis estimated false discovery rates by permuting HLA or CMV assignments 20 times. In a later analysis, co-occurring TCRs were grouped using DBSCAN, and TCRdist sequence similarity was added for clustering within HLA-allele-positive subsets. Repertoires with fewer than 30,000 or more than 120,000 public chains, plus five repertoires with anomalous nucleotide sharing, were excluded from co-occurrence clustering. In TCRdb, the immuneACCESS table is reduced to in-frame sequences with V and J assigned. These tables do not hold every clone; where another copy was compared, an unresolved V gene accounts for under half, and the others remain unexplained. From that table come the V and J calls and clone size; the DNA was used to work out D and trimming. The sample profile shows some 140,000 clones; around 85% of them were found once. 8.8% of the sample is in the top ten clones.

The chain couples TRBV7-9 to TRBJ1-2; TRBD1 agrees with 7 junctional bases. This receptor was taken from a woman between 45 and 60 years old in good health and CMV-seropositive. Specimen: PBMCs. This receptor has the CDR3 CASSSATGTAYGYTF. The DNA sequence reads TGTGCCAGCAGCTCCGCCACCGGGACAGCCTATGGCTACACCTTC.